The next 26 T cell receptor beta chains were all read from a single sample in a study of blood T cell repertoires in COVID-19 (dated by TCRdb to about 2020). Library creation used the immunoSEQ multiplex PCR assay. TCRdb took over this immuneACCESS table, retaining in-frame rearrangements with V and J assigned. Such tables are incomplete; in checked studies, under half of the missing clones stem from an unresolved V gene, and the remainder is unexplained. The sample table shows about 150,000 clones, and 88% are seen once. Of the sample, 2% to 3% is held by the ten largest clones. The sequenced sample consisted of peripheral blood. Every receptor here comes from a woman aged 70 to 79 with acute or convalescent COVID-19.

V is TRBV12-3 or TRBV12-4 and J is TRBJ1-2, with a tentative D call TRBD1 (6 bases). The CDR3 has 12 residues. V dropped 5 bases and J dropped 3 bases, with 7 bases sitting between them. CDR3 residues: CASSRTDYGYTF. The CDR3 bases are TGTGCCAGCAGTAGGACAGACTATGGCTACACCTTC.

The V and J genes are TRBV28 and TRBJ2-1; D might be TRBD2 (5 bases). Per germline, CDR1 MDHEN and CDR2 SYDVKM. This CDR3 has 17 residues. V lost 4 bases and J 7 bases, leaving 23 bases between the germline ends. CDR3 region: CASSYAWGTSTRNEQFF. The CDR3 DNA reads TGTGCCAGCAGTTACGCCTGGGGTACTAGTACTCGGAATGAGCAGTTCTTC.

The V and J genes are TRBV30 and TRBJ1-3; weak D call: TRBD1 (6 bases). V gave up 2 bases and J gave up 1 base, with 6 bases separating them. The CDR3 covers 13 residues. In germline, CDR1 is GTSNPN, CDR2 SVGIG (reference sequence). CDR3 bases: TGTGCCTGGAGTAGGGGGTCTGGAAACACCATATATTTT. It encodes CAWSRGSGNTIYF.

The chain links TRBV18 to TRBJ1-4; no definite D call. Germline assignment: CDR1 KGHSH and CDR2 LQKENI. Deletions cut 3 bases from V and 7 bases from J, with 9 bases between. There are 13 residues in the CDR3. CDR3 residues: CASSPPGIEKLFF. The CDR3 DNA sequence: TGTGCCAGCTCACCCCCCGGGATTGAAAAACTGTTTTTT.

The chain combines TRBV7-2 with TRBJ1-1, with D uncertain. V was cut by 1 base and J by 8 bases, with 14 bases left in between. The germline V gene has CDR1 SGHTA and CDR2 FQGNSA. The CDR3 has 14 amino acids. The CDR3 DNA reads as TGTGCCAGCAGCTTAGTAGGCGCGGGTAGGGAAGCTTTCTTT. This codes for CASSLVGAGREAFF.

The chain employs TRBV20-1 and TRBJ1-2; the match to TRBD1 covers 9 bases. CDR1 and CDR2 (germline): DFQATT, SNEGSKA (reference sequence). The CDR3 extends over 11 amino acids. The junction had 2 bases not matched to a gene; V was cut back by 4 bases and J by 8 bases. Here the CDR3 DNA reads TGCAGTGCTACTGACAGGGGGGGCTACACCTTC. Translated, it gives CSATDRGGYTF.

This chain joins TRBV6-5 and TRBJ1-1; possibly TRBD1 for D (6 bases). Trimming took 6 bases from V and 1 from J, leaving 9 bases between them. CDR1 is MNHEY and CDR2 is SVGAGI in the germline V gene. The CDR3 runs to 13 residues. CDR3: CASRQGTNTEAFF. The DNA of the CDR3 is TGTGCCAGCAGACAGGGAACGAACACTGAAGCTTTCTTT.

This rearrangement joins TRBV7-2 to TRBJ2-3; D perhaps matches TRBD2 (7 bases). This CDR3 has 14 amino acids. Trimming shortened V by 5 bases and J by 0 bases, and 9 bases separated the two germline ends. CDR1 and CDR2 (germline): SGHTA, FQGNSA. The CDR3 nucleotides read TGTGCCAGCAGCCCGGGGGGCAGCACAGATACGCAGTATTTT. Protein sequence: CASSPGGSTDTQYF.

The V and J genes are TRBV19 and TRBJ1-6; 7 positions agree with TRBD1. V gave up 4 bases and J gave up 5 bases; unmatched junction bases: 2. This CDR3 is 14 amino acids long. The V gene's germline CDR1 is LNHDA and CDR2 SQIVND (reference sequence). Written as DNA, the CDR3 is TGTGCCAGTAGTAGACAGGGTGATAATTCACCCCTCCACTTT. It yields the protein CASSRQGDNSPLHF.

This sequence joins TRBV4-2 and TRBJ2-1; D is possibly TRBD2 (6 bases). V dropped 0 bases and J dropped 11 bases, with 17 bases sitting between them. This CDR3 has 15 residues. Germline V CDR1 and CDR2: LGHNA, YNFKEQ. CDR3 nucleotide sequence: TGTGCCAGCAGCCAAGATGTGGGGGGAACGATAAAGCAGTTCTTC. It yields the protein CASSQDVGGTIKQFF.

The rearrangement links TRBV18 to TRBJ1-3; perhaps TRBD1 as D (5 bases). With 2 bases removed from V and 3 bases from J, the gap between germline ends came to 20 bases. Per germline, CDR1 KGHSH and CDR2 LQKENI. This CDR3 is built from 18 residues. CDR3 region: CASSPSVAGLLVGNTIYF. The CDR3, as DNA: TGTGCCAGCTCACCATCGGTTGCAGGGTTGCTTGTTGGAAACACCATATATTTT.

The chain links TRBV9 to TRBJ2-6, with a possible D match to TRBD2 (6 bases). The germline V and J ends were trimmed by 3 bases and 0 bases, with 16 bases remaining between them. Per the germline V gene, CDR1 is SGDLS and CDR2 is YYNGEE. The CDR3 runs 18 residues. CDR3 DNA sequence: TGTGCCAGCAGCGCTCCCCGGGGGACCCGCTCTGGGGCCAACGTCCTGACTTTC. It codes for CASSAPRGTRSGANVLTF.

The V call is TRBV13, the J call TRBJ1-6; 7 bases map to TRBD1. Germline-derived CDR1 and CDR2 are PRHDT and FYEKMQ (reference sequence). The J segment lost 8 bases and the V segment lost 7 bases, leaving 8 bases of the junction unmatched. The CDR3 spans 14 residues. The CDR3 region is CASTNRGYDSPLHF. For the CDR3, the DNA is TGTGCCAGCACTAACAGGGGTTACGATTCACCCCTCCACTTT. Looking up the rest from reference TRBV13 and TRBJ1-6 gives the full variable domain: AAGVIQSPRHLIKEKRETATLKCYPIPRHDTVYWYQQGPGQDPQFLISFYEKMQSDKGSIPDRFSAQQFSDYHSELNMSSLELGDSALYFCASTNRGYDSPLHFGNGTRLTVT.

V is TRBV4-1 and J is TRBJ1-2; TRBD1 matches at 11 bases. CDR1 and CDR2 from the germline V gene are MGHRA and YSYEKL. The V segment lost 4 bases and the J segment 8 bases; nucleotides outside the gene matches: 18. The CDR3 spans 18 residues. CDR3 bases: TGCGCCAGCAGCCGAGAATTTGAGGAGAGGACAGGGGGCGCAGGCTACACCTTC. It yields the protein CASSREFEERTGGAGYTF.

The rearrangement joins TRBV28 to TRBJ1-2; 7 bases map to TRBD1. The CDR3 totals 15 residues. The J segment lost 3 bases and the V segment lost 2 bases, leaving 6 bases of the junction unmatched. Germline V gene data show CDR1 as MDHEN and CDR2 as SYDVKM. CDR3 in DNA: TGTGCCAGCAGTTTAGCCAGACAGGGTGACTATGGCTACACCTTC. This translates into CASSLARQGDYGYTF.

The V call is TRBV7-6, the J call TRBJ1-2; 7 bases fit TRBD1. In germline, CDR1 is SGHVS, CDR2 FNYEAQ. Trimming at V came to 1 base and at J to 0 bases, leaving 2 bases not matched to a gene. The CDR3 spans 15 residues. The CDR3 DNA reads TGTGCCAGCAGCTTAGTCCAGGGGGCTAACTATGGCTACACCTTC. Residues: CASSLVQGANYGYTF.

The J gene is TRBJ2-5, the V gene TRBV7-9; 8 positions match TRBD2. CDR1 and CDR2 (germline): SEHNR, FQNEAQ (reference sequence). This CDR3 comprises 13 residues. The J segment lost 2 bases and the V segment lost 8 bases, leaving 4 bases of the junction unmatched. The CDR3 sequence is CASSRGGQETQYF. For the CDR3, the DNA is TGTGCCAGCTCACGGGGGGGACAAGAGACCCAGTACTTC.

J is TRBJ1-2 and V is TRBV3-1 (or the pseudogene TRBV3-2); no clear D gene. The CDR3 extends over 14 amino acids. Germline values: CDR1 LGHDT, CDR2 YNNKEL (reference sequence). Between the trimmed V and J ends, which lost 0 bases and 6 bases, there was a span of 11 bases. CDR3 nucleotide sequence: TGTGCCAGCAGCCAAGAGATGAGCGGGCATGGCTACACCTTC. Translating it yields CASSQEMSGHGYTF.

The chain uses TRBV5-4 and TRBJ2-3; D unresolved. CDR3 size: 13 residues. CDR1 is SGHNT, CDR2 YYREEE, per germline (reference sequence). V was clipped by 1 base and J by 2 bases, with 5 bases between them. This chain's CDR3 is CASSLSLTDTQYF. The CDR3 bases are TGTGCCAGCAGCTTGTCCCTCACAGATACGCAGTATTTT.

V and J are TRBV6-5 and TRBJ1-2; D is uncertain. The CDR3 is 13 residues long. CDR1 is MNHEY, CDR2 SVGAGI, per germline. V dropped 3 bases and J dropped 6 bases, with 11 bases sitting between them. CDR3 in amino acids: CASSYRGFDGYTF. The CDR3 bases are TGTGCCAGCAGTTATCGGGGATTCGATGGCTACACCTTC.

The chain uses TRBV27 and TRBJ2-7, with a possible D match to TRBD2 (5 bases). The CDR3 contains 16 residues. V lost 1 base to trimming and J lost 3 bases, with 16 bases between them. Germline V gives CDR1 MNHEY, CDR2 SMNVEV (reference sequence). Written as DNA, the CDR3 is TGTGCCAGCAGTTTATTTGGGCGACCCGGGGTCTACGAGCAGTACTTC. This sequence encodes CASSLFGRPGVYEQYF.

V and J are TRBV5-4 and TRBJ2-1; no reliable D call. The germline V gene has CDR1 SGHNT and CDR2 YYREEE (reference sequence). The V end lost 8 bases, the J end lost 9 bases, and 9 bases lay between the germline ends. This CDR3 is built from 10 residues. CDR3 coding DNA: TGTGCCAGTAAACTCGTTGAGCAGTTCTTC. Protein sequence: CASKLVEQFF.

CDR3 in amino acids: CASSRIEARDEQFF. CDR3 coding DNA: TGCGCCAGCAGCAGAATAGAGGCGCGAGATGAGCAGTTCTTC. This chain connects TRBV5-1 to TRBJ2-1; D is ambiguous. The CDR3 is 14 amino acids. V lost 4 bases and J lost 8, with 16 bases in between. Germline CDR1 reads SGHRS; CDR2 reads YFSETQ. The full variable domain, with the rest looked up from reference TRBV5-1 and TRBJ2-1, is KAGVTQTPRYLIKTRGQQVTLSCSPISGHRSVSWYQQTPGQGLQFLFEYFSETQRNKGNFPGRFSGRQFSNSRSEMNVSTLELGDSALYLCASSRIEARDEQFFGPGTRLTVL.

This clone was counted once. The chain combines TRBV7-9 with TRBJ2-3; TRBD1 matches at 12 bases. The CDR3 extends over 15 amino acids. Germline V gene data show CDR1 as SEHNR and CDR2 as FQNEAQ (reference sequence). With V trimmed by 4 bases and J by 6 bases, 5 bases remained unmatched. Written as DNA, the CDR3 is TGTGCCAGCAGCTCCGGGGACAGGGGGCTGGATACGCAGTATTTT. It is translated as CASSSGDRGLDTQYF. The variable domain in full, completed from reference TRBV7-9 and TRBJ2-3, reads DTGVSQNPRHKITKRGQNVTFRCDPISEHNRLYWYRQTLGQGPEFLTYFQNEAQLEKSRLLSDRFSAERPKGSFSTLEIQRTEQGDSAMYLCASSSGDRGLDTQYFGPGTRLTVL.

The chain uses TRBV7-9 and TRBJ2-2, with D possibly being TRBD2 (5 bases). The CDR3 extends over 14 amino acids. The germline CDR1 and CDR2 sequences are SEHNR and FQNEAQ (reference sequence). V was clipped by 4 bases and J by 5 bases, with 11 bases between them. The CDR3 loop reads CASSSLTRTGELFF. CDR3 sequence (DNA): TGTGCCAGCAGCTCACTAACTAGGACCGGGGAGCTGTTTTTT. The variable domain in full, with the rest retrieved from reference TRBV7-9 and TRBJ2-2, is DTGVSQNPRHKITKRGQNVTFRCDPISEHNRLYWYRQTLGQGPEFLTYFQNEAQLEKSRLLSDRFSAERPKGSFSTLEIQRTEQGDSAMYLCASSSLTRTGELFFGEGSRLTVL.

The chain links TRBV18 to TRBJ1-5, with 8 nucleotides matching TRBD1. V was pared by 6 bases and J by 6 bases, with 10 bases of the junction left unmatched. CDR1 and CDR2 (germline): KGHSH, LQKENI. The CDR3 extends over 15 amino acids. The CDR3 nucleotides are TGTGCCAGCTCTTCGGACAGGGTTGTGGGTCAGCCCCAGCATTTT. Translating gives CASSSDRVVGQPQHF. The entire variable domain, with the rest obtained from reference TRBV18 and TRBJ1-5, is as follows: NAGVMQNPRHLVRRRGQEARLRCSPMKGHSHVYWYRQLPEEGLKFMVYLQKENIIDESGMPKERFSAEFPKEGPSILRIQQVVRGDSAAYFCASSSDRVVGQPQHFGDGTRLSIL.